A selection of T cell receptor beta chains follows, all from one sample in a study of blood T cell repertoires in COVID-19. Some clones are missing from TCRdb's copy, which holds only in-frame ones; the method was immunoSEQ multiplex PCR. The repertoire includes about 11,000 clones, just over 70% of them detected once, and 5% to 7.5% sits in the top ten. The sample was peripheral blood. Source of these receptors: a man aged 60 to 69 with COVID-19, enrolled during active disease. Each CDR3 is given with its conserved first and last residue. D genes are given only for firm matches. For some rows the clone size is stated as once, few or many, or as a class when expanded; others skip it.

size: few; J: TRBJ2-3; V: TRBV18; D: NA; length: 19; DNA: TGTGCCAGCTCACCACCGTTCGTCCAGGGGCCGCTTAGCACAGATACGCAGTATTTT; CDR3: CASSPPFVQGPLSTDTQYF
size: NA; J: TRBJ2-5; V: TRBV4-2; D: NA; length: 15; DNA: TGTGCCAGCAGCCACGGGCAGGGGGAGGAAGTGACCCAGTACTTC; CDR3: CASSHGQGEEVTQYF
size: NA; J: TRBJ2-2; V: TRBV5-1; D: NA; length: 14; DNA: TGCGCCAGCAGCCAGGACACTGGGACCGGGGAGCTGTTTTTT; CDR3: CASSQDTGTGELFF
size: NA; J: TRBJ2-1; V: TRBV14; D: NA; length: 17; DNA: TGTGCCAGCAGCGTCCTGACTGGCACGGGTGGTTGGAATGAGCAGTTCTTC; CDR3: CASSVLTGTGGWNEQFF
size: NA; J: TRBJ2-7; V: TRBV7-9; D: TRBD1; length: 18; DNA: TGTGCCAGCAGCTTACCTACGACCCCGACAGGGGAAGGTTACGAGCAGTACTTC; CDR3: CASSLPTTPTGEGYEQYF
size: NA; J: TRBJ1-2; V: TRBV28; D: NA; length: 16; DNA: TGTGCCAGCAGAGTTTACCCCTGGGCAGCTAACTATGGCTACACCTTC; CDR3: CASRVYPWAANYGYTF
size: NA; J: TRBJ1-2; V: TRBV3-1/TRBV3-2; D: NA; length: 14; DNA: TGTGCCAGCAGCCCGCTCAGGGGCGGCTATGGCTACACCTTC; CDR3: CASSPLRGGYGYTF
size: once; J: TRBJ1-1; V: TRBV19; D: TRBD1; length: 15; DNA: TGTGCCAGTAGTCCTTGGACAGGGGGCTACACTGAAGCTTTCTTT; CDR3: CASSPWTGGYTEAFF
size: NA; J: TRBJ1-5; V: TRBV5-1; D: TRBD1; length: 14; DNA: TGCGCCAGCAGCCCCGGGACAGCCCATCAGCCCCAGCATTTT; CDR3: CASSPGTAHQPQHF
size: NA; J: TRBJ2-7; V: TRBV6-5; D: TRBD2; length: 16; DNA: TGTGCCAGCAGTTACTCATCGGCTAGCGGGGGGTACGAGCAGTACTTC; CDR3: CASSYSSASGGYEQYF
size: few; J: TRBJ2-1; V: TRBV7-7; D: NA; length: 15; DNA: TGTGCTAGCAGCTTAAGCCCGCAGGGTAACAATGAGCAGTTCTTC; CDR3: CASSLSPQGNNEQFF
size: few; J: TRBJ1-1; V: TRBV7-3; D: NA; length: 12; DNA: TGTGCCAGCAGCCAAAGTCGAGGAGAAGCTTTCTTT; CDR3: CASSQSRGEAFF
size: NA; J: TRBJ2-5; V: TRBV2; D: TRBD2; length: 13; DNA: TGTGCCACCAAGCGGGGGGGCTTAGAGACCCAGTACTTC; CDR3: CATKRGGLETQYF
size: NA; J: TRBJ2-1; V: TRBV30; D: NA; length: 15; DNA: TGTGCCTGGAGTGTACGTATACAGGAATACAATGAGCAGTTCTTC; CDR3: CAWSVRIQEYNEQFF
size: NA; J: TRBJ2-3; V: TRBV6-5; D: NA; length: 14; DNA: TGTGCCAGCAGTAGGGGCATTTTTTCAGATACGCAGTATTTT; CDR3: CASSRGIFSDTQYF
size: NA; J: TRBJ1-5; V: TRBV11-1; D: TRBD1; length: 14; DNA: TGTGCCAGCAGCTTAAGGGGGCCGGGTCAGCCCCAGCATTTT; CDR3: CASSLRGPGQPQHF
size: NA; J: TRBJ2-3; V: TRBV30; D: TRBD1; length: 12; DNA: TGTGCCTGGGCGACAGGGCGGGATACGCAGTATTTT; CDR3: CAWATGRDTQYF
size: few; J: TRBJ1-5; V: TRBV30; D: NA; length: 12; DNA: TGTGCCTGGAGTACTCCTAATCAGCCCCAGCATTTT; CDR3: CAWSTPNQPQHF
size: few; J: TRBJ1-6; V: TRBV5-1; D: NA; length: 16; DNA: TGCGCCAGCAGCTTTTTGGAGGTAGACCTTGGGTCACCCCTCCACTTT; CDR3: CASSFLEVDLGSPLHF
size: NA; J: TRBJ2-7; V: TRBV27; D: TRBD2; length: 15; DNA: TGTGCCAGCAGTTTCAGGCGGGGGGGCGTCTACGAGCAGTACTTC; CDR3: CASSFRRGGVYEQYF
size: few; J: TRBJ1-2; V: TRBV4-1; D: NA; length: 14; DNA: TGCGCCAGCAGTCCCGTCTTAGGGGACTATGGCTACACCTTC; CDR3: CASSPVLGDYGYTF
size: once; J: TRBJ1-2; V: TRBV15; D: NA; length: 14; DNA: TGTGCCACCAGCATAATGGAGAAGGGGGAAGGCTACACCTTC; CDR3: CATSIMEKGEGYTF
size: once; J: TRBJ1-1; V: TRBV6-2/TRBV6-3; D: NA; length: 14; DNA: TGTGCCAGCAGTTGGTACAGGGCTGGCACTGAAGCTTTCTTT; CDR3: CASSWYRAGTEAFF
size: NA; J: TRBJ2-3; V: TRBV4-3; D: NA; length: 17; DNA: TGCGCCAGCAGCCAAGGGGGGCACCCTAGAAGAACAGATACGCAGTATTTT; CDR3: CASSQGGHPRRTDTQYF